This T cell receptor (beta chain) was found in a study of T cells in Graves' hyperthyroidism and ophthalmopathy. Overall study: Peripheral blood sampling occurred at initial diagnosis, before any treatment.

Amplification of TCR beta CDR3 regions used RNA as the template. When the TCR CDR3 underwent first-round RT-PCR, the HTBI primer set was used. TCRdb ran MiXCR on the multiplex PCR reads and lists one entry per CDR3 protein. The table has 300,000 to 350,000 distinct CDR3 sequences, around a sixth seen once. The sample was blood. The TCR originated in a young man with Graves' hyperthyroidism.

As DNA, the CDR3 is TGTGCCAGCAGGCCTACTAGAACCGGCGGGGAGCTGTTTTTT. Translated: CASRPTRTGGELFF. The chain employs TRBV28 and TRBJ2-2, with a weak D call TRBD2 (5 bases). Trimming shortened V by 6 bases and J by 7 bases, and 15 bases separated the two germline ends. The CDR3 spans 14 residues. CDR1 is MDHEN, CDR2 SYDVKM, per germline.